The next 9 T cell receptor beta chains were all read from a single sample in a study of blood T cell repertoires in COVID-19. Generated by immunoSEQ multiplex PCR, the TCRdb table keeps only in-frame clones and is missing some. The repertoire holds 95,000 to 150,000 clones, with around 85% as singletons. Material: peripheral blood. All receptors come from a woman older than 75 with COVID-19, enrolled during active disease.

The chain couples TRBV18 to TRBJ1-6; 8 bases match TRBD1. The germline V gene has CDR1 KGHSH and CDR2 LQKENI. The CDR3 has 14 amino acids. Trimming took 5 bases from V and 7 from J; bases not matched to a gene: 4. CDR3: CASSLTGGNSPLHF. The CDR3 nucleotides are TGTGCCAGCTCATTAACAGGGGGGAATTCACCCCTCCACTTT.

In DNA, the CDR3 is TGTGCCAGCAGCAATTGGCGACAGGGAAGGTACAATGAGCAGTTCTTC. Translation: CASSNWRQGRYNEQFF. The rearrangement uses TRBV21-1 and TRBJ2-1; TRBD1, the table's D call, was not compared with the DNA. TRBV21-1 constitutes a pseudogene. The CDR3 is made up of 16 amino acids.

The rearrangement joins TRBV7-9 to TRBJ2-1; D ambiguous. Germline CDR1 is SEHNR and CDR2 is FQNEAQ (reference sequence). Between the trimmed V and J ends, which lost 5 bases and 2 bases, there was a span of 10 bases. The CDR3 extends over 14 amino acids. The CDR3 region has the DNA TGTGCCAGCAGCACAGATGGAACCTACAATGAGCAGTTCTTC. It specifies CASSTDGTYNEQFF.

V usage is TRBV10-3 and J usage is TRBJ1-2; D is perhaps TRBD1 (5 bases). The CDR3 covers 15 residues. Germline V gene lookup returns CDR1 ENHRY and CDR2 SYGVKD. Trimming removed 10 bases from V and 2 bases from J, with 20 bases in between. The CDR3 sequence is CATTPDGGGNYGYTF. In DNA, the CDR3 is TGTGCCACCACCCCGGACGGCGGGGGAAACTATGGCTACACCTTC.

The chain carries TRBV5-1 and TRBJ1-2, with D maybe TRBD1 (5 bases). Trimming pared 3 bases from V and 2 bases from J, leaving 11 bases between. The germline V gene encodes CDR1 SGHRS and CDR2 YFSETQ. The CDR3 spans 14 residues. CDR3 in DNA: TGCGCCAGCAGCTCAGACAGTCTGAACTATGGCTACACCTTC. Protein: CASSSDSLNYGYTF.

V usage is TRBV28 and J usage is TRBJ1-1; no reliable D call. The CDR3 consists of 13 residues. In germline, CDR1 is MDHEN, CDR2 SYDVKM. Trimming took off 6 bases at V and 6 bases at J, with 14 bases between the two ends. CDR3 nucleotide sequence: TGTGCCAGCAGCATCCTGGTGCGAGCTGAAGCTTTCTTT. It is translated as CASSILVRAEAFF.

V gene TRBV7-8 combines with J gene TRBJ1-1; no firm D call. V was shortened by 2 bases and J by 1 base, with 23 bases between the two germline ends. CDR1 is SGHVS, CDR2 FQNEAQ, per germline. This CDR3 contains 19 residues. CDR3 nucleotides: TGTGCCAGCAGCTTAAGTAGTACAGTCAATATTGGTGGGAACACTGAAGCTTTCTTT. Protein product: CASSLSSTVNIGGNTEAFF.

CDR3 amino acids: CASSILGAQNTEAFF. CDR3 sequence (DNA): TGTGCCAGTAGTATTTTGGGGGCGCAAAACACTGAAGCTTTCTTT. The chain is built from TRBV19 and TRBJ1-1; tentatively, D is TRBD1 (6 bases). V lost 3 bases and J lost 2, with 13 bases in between. The CDR3 is 15 amino acids. Germline values: CDR1 LNHDA, CDR2 SQIVND (reference sequence).

V is TRBV28 and J is TRBJ1-2; no clear D gene. Trimming left V 6 bases short and J 1 base short, with 15 bases between. The CDR3 is made up of 15 amino acids. Germline values: CDR1 MDHEN, CDR2 SYDVKM. The CDR3: CASRASGGNNYGYTF. CDR3 coding DNA: TGTGCCAGCAGGGCTTCGGGTGGAAATAACTATGGCTACACCTTC.